The rows below give T cell receptor beta chains drawn from one sample of a study of blood T cells in healthy people across ages. TCRdb called the 5' RACE reads again in MiXCR, with one record for every CDR3 protein. The sample includes under 2,000,000 distinct CDR3 sequences, about 50% of them seen just once. Sequencing was carried out using blood. The receptors stem from a woman aged 40 to 50 in good health. Both conserved end residues are part of each CDR3. D genes are given only for firm matches. A clone size is listed for some rows: how often the clone was seen (once, few, many), or a class if it is expanded.

V gene	D gene	clone size	J gene	CDR3 DNA	CDR3 protein
TRBV6-1	TRBD1	.	TRBJ2-4	TGTGCCAGCAGTCTCCTCATGGGACAGGGAGCCAAAAACATTCAGTACTTC	CASSLLMGQGAKNIQYF
TRBV7-2	.	few	TRBJ2-5	TGTGCCAGCAGCTTAGTGGGTAGAGGCGCGGCCCAAGAGACCCAGTACTTC	CASSLVGRGAAQETQYF
TRBV5-1	TRBD2	once	TRBJ2-7	TGCGCCAGCAGCTCGGGACTAGCGGGGGTAAGCTCCTACGAGCAGTACTTC	CASSSGLAGVSSYEQYF
TRBV19	TRBD2	.	TRBJ2-1	TGTGCCAGTAGTATAGATAAAGGACTAGCGGGGGCCTACAATGAGCAGTTCTTC	CASSIDKGLAGAYNEQFF
TRBV7-2	.	few	TRBJ1-6	TGTGCCAGCAGCCCCCCGGGATCCTATAATTCACCCCTCCACTTT	CASSPPGSYNSPLHF
TRBV6-2/TRBV6-3	.	.	TRBJ2-5	TGTGCCAGCAGAGCGACAGGGGAGGGGGAGACCCAGTACTTC	CASRATGEGETQYF
TRBV6-1	.	few	TRBJ2-3	TGTGCCAGCAGTGTCCGAACATCTAGCACAGATACGCAGTATTTT	CASSVRTSSTDTQYF
TRBV15	.	.	TRBJ2-3	TGTGCCACCAGCAGAGCGGAGGGGGCGGGAGATACGCAGTATTTT	CATSRAEGAGDTQYF
TRBV7-2	.	.	TRBJ1-4	TGTGCCAGCAGTACCGACAGGCGGACTAATGAAAAACTGTTTTTT	CASSTDRRTNEKLFF
TRBV7-6	.	.	TRBJ2-7	TGTGCCAGCAGCCCTACAGGGAAAGGGCACGAGCAGTACTTC	CASSPTGKGHEQYF
TRBV6-6	.	few	TRBJ2-7	TGTGCCAGCAGTTACGTGGGGGATACCTACGAGCAGTACTTC	CASSYVGDTYEQYF
TRBV29-1	TRBD2	once	TRBJ2-1	TGCAGCGTTGAAGTCTCTGCGGGGGTATACAATGAGCAGTTCTTC	CSVEVSAGVYNEQFF
TRBV29-1	.	.	TRBJ2-7	TGCAGCATTGAGCATGGGGCGGATGAGCAGTACTTC	CSIEHGADEQYF
TRBV28	.	.	TRBJ2-7	TGTGCCAGTCCCCCGACCCTTCACCGAGGGGCCTACGAGCAGTACTTC	CASPPTLHRGAYEQYF
TRBV10-3	.	.	TRBJ1-5	TGTGCCATTGGGCAGGGTGAAGGCAATCAGCCCCAGCATTTT	CAIGQGEGNQPQHF
TRBV20-1	TRBD1	.	TRBJ1-6	TGCAGTGCTGGAGGGGACAGGGGTCGTAATTCACCCCTCCACTTT	CSAGGDRGRNSPLHF
TRBV11-2	TRBD2	few	TRBJ2-3	TGTGCCAGCAGCTCTCGACTAGCGTCGAGCACAGATACGCAGTATTTT	CASSSRLASSTDTQYF
TRBV5-5	TRBD2	.	TRBJ2-2	TGTGCCAGCAGCTTGTACGCGGGAGCAAGTACCGGGGAGCTGTTTTTT	CASSLYAGASTGELFF
TRBV12-3/TRBV12-4	TRBD1	.	TRBJ2-1	TGTGCCAGCGACTATGCGACAGGGAGATCCATGAATGAGCAGTTCTTC	CASDYATGRSMNEQFF
TRBV20-1	.	few	TRBJ2-3	TGCAGTGCTAGAATGGGGATCACAGATACGCAGTATTTT	CSARMGITDTQYF
TRBV27	TRBD2	few	TRBJ2-3	TGTGCCAGCAGTTTTGGCGGGGGTCCCACAGATACGCAGTATTTT	CASSFGGGPTDTQYF
TRBV4-3	.	many	TRBJ2-3	TGCGCCAGCAGCCAAGCCGGGGGCGTTAGCACAGATACGCAGTATTTT	CASSQAGGVSTDTQYF
TRBV28	.	.	TRBJ2-5	TGTGCCAGCAGTTTGTTGGGTAGGGCGGAGACCCAGTACTTC	CASSLLGRAETQYF
TRBV10-3	.	.	TRBJ2-6	TGTGCCATCAGCAACAGGACACAGGTTCGTGGGGCCAACGTCCTGACTTTC	CAISNRTQVRGANVLTF
TRBV28	TRBD2	.	TRBJ2-3	TGTGCCAGCAGAGGGAGCGGGGAGGCCACAGATACGCAGTATTTT	CASRGSGEATDTQYF
TRBV9	.	.	TRBJ2-3	TGTGCCAGCAGCGTCGGGGACCAGAGGGGCACAGATACGCAGTATTTT	CASSVGDQRGTDTQYF
TRBV6-5	.	few	TRBJ2-5	TGTGCCAGCAGTCCGGCGGGGAAGACCCAGTACTTC	CASSPAGKTQYF
TRBV4-2	TRBD1	few	TRBJ1-4	TGTGCCAGCAGCCAAGAGCCCCGGACAGGGGGGGAAAAACTGTTTTTT	CASSQEPRTGGEKLFF
TRBV7-9	.	few	TRBJ2-7	TGTGCCAGCAGCTTAGCGGGAGTCGTGAGGTACGAGCAGTACTTC	CASSLAGVVRYEQYF
TRBV7-2	TRBD1	.	TRBJ1-5	TGTGCCAGCAGCGGAGGGACAGGGTGGAGTCAGCCCCAGCATTTT	CASSGGTGWSQPQHF
TRBV7-9	TRBD2	.	TRBJ2-3	TGTGCCAGCAGCGCCCAACTAGCGGGGGGGCCATATACGCAGTATTTT	CASSAQLAGGPYTQYF
TRBV7-2	.	.	TRBJ1-2	TGTGCCAGCAGCTTAGGGTCGACCTCCTTCCAGGATGGCTACACCTTC	CASSLGSTSFQDGYTF
TRBV13	TRBD2	.	TRBJ2-3	TGTGCCAGCAGCTTAGCCAGCGGGGGGGCCGATAGCACAGATACGCAGTATTTT	CASSLASGGADSTDTQYF
TRBV7-9	TRBD2	few	TRBJ2-1	TGTGCCAGCAGCTGGGCGGGGGGGCAGTTCTTC	CASSWAGGQFF
TRBV20-1	TRBD2	.	TRBJ2-1	TGCAGTGCTAGAGATGCGGGACTAGCGGGGGTTGAGCAGTTCTTC	CSARDAGLAGVEQFF
TRBV6-6	.	.	TRBJ1-2	TGTGCCAGCAGTCTAGAGACAGAGGTCCTCTTCTATGGCTACACCTTC	CASSLETEVLFYGYTF
TRBV3-1	.	.	TRBJ2-5	TGTGCCAGCAGACCCGACGGAGCCCTGAAGACCCAGTACTTC	CASRPDGALKTQYF
TRBV11-1	TRBD2	.	TRBJ2-7	TGTGCCAGCAGCCCTAGCGGGGGGAACTCCTACAATGAGCAGTACTTC	CASSPSGGNSYNEQYF
TRBV5-6	.	.	TRBJ1-1	TGTGCCAGCAGCTTTGGGGACGGTCAGTCCGAAGCTTTCTTT	CASSFGDGQSEAFF
TRBV28	TRBD1	.	TRBJ2-5	TGTGCCAGCAGTCGGGGACAGGGGGGGCGGAAGACCCAGTACTTC	CASSRGQGGRKTQYF
TRBV7-8	.	.	TRBJ2-7	TGTGCCAGCAGCTTAAACATTTTGAGCTCCTACCAGCAGTACTTC	CASSLNILSSYQQYF